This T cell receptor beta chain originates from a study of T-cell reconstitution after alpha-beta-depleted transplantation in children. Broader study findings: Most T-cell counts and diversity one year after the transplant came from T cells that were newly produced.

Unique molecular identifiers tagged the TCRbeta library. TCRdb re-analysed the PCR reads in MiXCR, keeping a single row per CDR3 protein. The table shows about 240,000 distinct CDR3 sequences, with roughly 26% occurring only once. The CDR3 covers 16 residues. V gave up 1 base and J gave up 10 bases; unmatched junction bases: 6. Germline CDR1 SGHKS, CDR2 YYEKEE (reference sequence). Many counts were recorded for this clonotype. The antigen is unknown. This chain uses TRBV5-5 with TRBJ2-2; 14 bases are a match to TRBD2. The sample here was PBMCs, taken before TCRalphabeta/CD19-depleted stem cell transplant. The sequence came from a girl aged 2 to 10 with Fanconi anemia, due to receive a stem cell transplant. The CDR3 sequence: CASSLRLAGGREELFF. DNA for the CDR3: TGTGCCAGCAGCTTGCGACTAGCGGGAGGGCGAGAGGAGCTGTTTTTT.